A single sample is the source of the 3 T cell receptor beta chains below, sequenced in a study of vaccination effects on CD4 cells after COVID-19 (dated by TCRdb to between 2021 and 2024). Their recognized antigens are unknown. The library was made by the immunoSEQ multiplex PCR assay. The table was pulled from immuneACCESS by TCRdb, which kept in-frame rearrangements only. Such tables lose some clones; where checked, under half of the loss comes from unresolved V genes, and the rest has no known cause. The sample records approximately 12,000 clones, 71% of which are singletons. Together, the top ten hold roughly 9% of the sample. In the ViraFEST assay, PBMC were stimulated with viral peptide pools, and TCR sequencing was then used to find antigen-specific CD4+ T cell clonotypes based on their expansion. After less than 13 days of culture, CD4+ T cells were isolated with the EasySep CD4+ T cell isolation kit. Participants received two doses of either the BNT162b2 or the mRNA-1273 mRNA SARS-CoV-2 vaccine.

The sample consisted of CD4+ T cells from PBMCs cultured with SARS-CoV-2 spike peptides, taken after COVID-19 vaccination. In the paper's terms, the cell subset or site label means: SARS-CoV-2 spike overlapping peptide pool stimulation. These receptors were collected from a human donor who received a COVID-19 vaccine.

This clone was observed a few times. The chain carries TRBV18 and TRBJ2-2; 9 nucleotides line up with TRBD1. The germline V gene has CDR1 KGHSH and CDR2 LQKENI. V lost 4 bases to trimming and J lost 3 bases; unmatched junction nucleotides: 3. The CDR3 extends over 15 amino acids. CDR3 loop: CASSRRTGDTGELFF. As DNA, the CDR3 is TGTGCCAGCTCACGACGGACAGGGGACACCGGGGAGCTGTTTTTT.

The CDR3 sequence: CASSNVGADTQYF. CDR3 in DNA: TGTGCCAGCAGCAACGTAGGGGCAGATACGCAGTATTTT. The rearrangement uses TRBV7-3 and TRBJ2-3; D may be TRBD1 (5 bases). V lost 5 bases and J lost 4, with 10 bases in between. The CDR3 spans 13 residues. Germline V gene sequence: CDR1 SGHTA, CDR2 FQGTGA.

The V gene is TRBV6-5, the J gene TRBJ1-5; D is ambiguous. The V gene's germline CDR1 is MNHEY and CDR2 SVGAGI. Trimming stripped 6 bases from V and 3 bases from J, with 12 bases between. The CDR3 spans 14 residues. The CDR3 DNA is TGTGCCAGCAGGCCCCGGGAGCACAATCAGCCCCAGCATTTT. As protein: CASRPREHNQPQHF.